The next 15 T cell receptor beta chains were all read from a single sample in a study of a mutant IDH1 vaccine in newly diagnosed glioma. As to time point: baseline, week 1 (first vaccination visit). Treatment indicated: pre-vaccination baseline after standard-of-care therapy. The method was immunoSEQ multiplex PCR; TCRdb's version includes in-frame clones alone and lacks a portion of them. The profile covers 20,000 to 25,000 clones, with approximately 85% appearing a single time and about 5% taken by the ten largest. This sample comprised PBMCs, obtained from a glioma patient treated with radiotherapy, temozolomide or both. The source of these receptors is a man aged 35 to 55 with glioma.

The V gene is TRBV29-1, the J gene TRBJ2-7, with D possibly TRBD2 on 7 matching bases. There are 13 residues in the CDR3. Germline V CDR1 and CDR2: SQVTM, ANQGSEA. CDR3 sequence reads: CIRRGGFSYEQYV. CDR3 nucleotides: TGCATCCGAAGGGGGGGCTTCTCCTACGAGCAGTACGTC.

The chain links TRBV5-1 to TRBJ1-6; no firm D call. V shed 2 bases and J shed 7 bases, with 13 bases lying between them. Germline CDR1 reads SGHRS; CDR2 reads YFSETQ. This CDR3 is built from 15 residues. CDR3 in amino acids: CASSFLGQENSPLHF. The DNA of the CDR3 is TGCGCCAGCAGCTTCCTAGGGCAGGAGAATTCACCCCTCCACTTT.

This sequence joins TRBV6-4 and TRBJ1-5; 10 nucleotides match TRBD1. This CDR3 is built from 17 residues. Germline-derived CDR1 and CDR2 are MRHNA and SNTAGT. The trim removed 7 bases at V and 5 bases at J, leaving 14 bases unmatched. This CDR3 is CASTSNRDRGLDQPQHF. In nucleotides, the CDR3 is TGTGCCAGCACCTCAAACCGGGACAGGGGATTGGATCAGCCCCAGCATTTT.

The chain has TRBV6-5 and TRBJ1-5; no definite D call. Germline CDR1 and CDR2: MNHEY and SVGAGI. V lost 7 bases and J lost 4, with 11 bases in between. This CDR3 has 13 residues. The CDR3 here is CASTFGVNQPQHF. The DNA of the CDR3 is TGTGCCAGCACCTTCGGGGTGAATCAGCCCCAGCATTTT.

CDR3 nucleotides: TGCGCCAGCCAGAATCTTCCAAGCACAGATACGCAGTATTTT. Amino acids: CASQNLPSTDTQYF. The chain has TRBV4-3 and TRBJ2-3, with unresolved D. With 8 bases removed from V and 0 bases from J, the gap between germline ends came to 12 bases. Germline CDR1 is LGHNA and CDR2 is YSLEER. This CDR3 spans 14 amino acids.

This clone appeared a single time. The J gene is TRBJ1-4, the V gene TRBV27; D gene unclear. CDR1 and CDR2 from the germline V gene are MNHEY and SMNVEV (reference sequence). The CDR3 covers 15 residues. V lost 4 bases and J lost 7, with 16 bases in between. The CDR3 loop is CASSSIIQWGEKLFF. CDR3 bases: TGTGCCAGCAGTTCCATAATCCAATGGGGTGAAAAACTGTTTTTT.

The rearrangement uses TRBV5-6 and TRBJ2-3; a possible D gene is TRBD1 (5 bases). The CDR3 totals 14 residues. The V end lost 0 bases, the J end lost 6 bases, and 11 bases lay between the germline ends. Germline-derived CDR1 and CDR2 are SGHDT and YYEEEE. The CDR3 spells CASSLEIGADTQYF. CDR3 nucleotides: TGTGCCAGCAGCTTGGAGATAGGGGCGGATACGCAGTATTTT.

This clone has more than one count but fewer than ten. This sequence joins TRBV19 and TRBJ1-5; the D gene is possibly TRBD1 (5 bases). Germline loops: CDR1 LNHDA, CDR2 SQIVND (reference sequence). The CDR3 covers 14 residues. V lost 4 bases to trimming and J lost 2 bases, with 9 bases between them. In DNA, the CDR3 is TGTGCCAGTAGTAACGGGGGAGGCAATCAGCCCCAGCATTTT. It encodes CASSNGGGNQPQHF.

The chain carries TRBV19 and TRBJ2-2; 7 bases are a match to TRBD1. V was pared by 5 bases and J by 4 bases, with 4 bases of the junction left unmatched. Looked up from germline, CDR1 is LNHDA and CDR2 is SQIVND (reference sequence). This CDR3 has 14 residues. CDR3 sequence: CASSPGQFTGELFF. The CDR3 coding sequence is TGTGCCAGTAGTCCGGGACAGTTCACCGGGGAGCTGTTTTTT.

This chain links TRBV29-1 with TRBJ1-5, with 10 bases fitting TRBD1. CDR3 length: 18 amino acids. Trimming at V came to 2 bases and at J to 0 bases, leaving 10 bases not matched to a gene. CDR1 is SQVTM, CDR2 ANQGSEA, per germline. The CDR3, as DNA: TGCAGCGTTGAATTCCGGGACAGGGGAATAGATAGCAATCAGCCCCAGCATTTT. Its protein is CSVEFRDRGIDSNQPQHF.

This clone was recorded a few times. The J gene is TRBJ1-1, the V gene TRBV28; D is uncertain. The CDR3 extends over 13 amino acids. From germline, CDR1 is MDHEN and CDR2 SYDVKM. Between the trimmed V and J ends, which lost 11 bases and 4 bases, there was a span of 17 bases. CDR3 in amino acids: CASLRGSLTEAFF. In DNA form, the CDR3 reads TGTGCCTCACTCCGTGGGTCGCTCACTGAAGCTTTCTTT.

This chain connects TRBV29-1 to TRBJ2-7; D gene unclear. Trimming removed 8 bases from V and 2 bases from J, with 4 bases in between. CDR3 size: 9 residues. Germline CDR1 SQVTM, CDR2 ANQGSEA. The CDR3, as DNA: TGCAGCCCCCCCTACGAGCAGTACGTC. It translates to CSPPYEQYV.

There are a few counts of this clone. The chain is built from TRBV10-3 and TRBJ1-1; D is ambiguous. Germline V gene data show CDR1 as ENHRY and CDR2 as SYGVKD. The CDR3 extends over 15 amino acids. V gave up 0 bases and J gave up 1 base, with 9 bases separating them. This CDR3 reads CAISESTRGNTEAFF. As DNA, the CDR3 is TGTGCCATCAGTGAGTCGACTCGAGGGAACACTGAAGCTTTCTTT.

For the CDR3, the DNA is TGTGCCAGCAGAAAACAGGGGGCCTCTGGAAACACCATATATTTT. This sequence encodes CASRKQGASGNTIYF. The rearrangement links TRBV6-5 to TRBJ1-3; TRBD1 matches 9 bases. CDR1 and CDR2 (germline): MNHEY, SVGAGI. The CDR3 is 15 amino acids. With V trimmed by 6 bases and J by 0 bases, 3 bases remained unmatched.

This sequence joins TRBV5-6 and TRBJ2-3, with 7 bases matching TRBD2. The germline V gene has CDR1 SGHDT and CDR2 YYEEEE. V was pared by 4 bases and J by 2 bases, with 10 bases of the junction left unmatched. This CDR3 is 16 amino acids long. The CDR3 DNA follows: TGTGCCAGCAGCCAAATTTTAACTAGCGACACAGATACGCAGTATTTT. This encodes CASSQILTSDTDTQYF.